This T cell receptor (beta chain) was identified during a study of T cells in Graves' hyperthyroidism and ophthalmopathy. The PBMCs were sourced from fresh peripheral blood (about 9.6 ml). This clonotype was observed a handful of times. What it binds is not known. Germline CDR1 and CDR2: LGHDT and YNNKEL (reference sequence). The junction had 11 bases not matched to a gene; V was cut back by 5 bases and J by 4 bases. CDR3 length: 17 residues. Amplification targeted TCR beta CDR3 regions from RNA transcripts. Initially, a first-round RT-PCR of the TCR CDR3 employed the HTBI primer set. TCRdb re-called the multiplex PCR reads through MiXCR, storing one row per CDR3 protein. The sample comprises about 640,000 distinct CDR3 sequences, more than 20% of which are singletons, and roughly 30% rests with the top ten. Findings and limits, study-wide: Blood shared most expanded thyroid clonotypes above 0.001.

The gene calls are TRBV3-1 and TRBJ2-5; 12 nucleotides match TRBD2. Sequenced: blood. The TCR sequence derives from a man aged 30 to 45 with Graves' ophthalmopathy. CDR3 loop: CASSSPSRLAGAETQYF. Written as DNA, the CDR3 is TGTGCCAGCAGCTCCCCCTCCCGACTAGCGGGGGCAGAGACCCAGTACTTC.